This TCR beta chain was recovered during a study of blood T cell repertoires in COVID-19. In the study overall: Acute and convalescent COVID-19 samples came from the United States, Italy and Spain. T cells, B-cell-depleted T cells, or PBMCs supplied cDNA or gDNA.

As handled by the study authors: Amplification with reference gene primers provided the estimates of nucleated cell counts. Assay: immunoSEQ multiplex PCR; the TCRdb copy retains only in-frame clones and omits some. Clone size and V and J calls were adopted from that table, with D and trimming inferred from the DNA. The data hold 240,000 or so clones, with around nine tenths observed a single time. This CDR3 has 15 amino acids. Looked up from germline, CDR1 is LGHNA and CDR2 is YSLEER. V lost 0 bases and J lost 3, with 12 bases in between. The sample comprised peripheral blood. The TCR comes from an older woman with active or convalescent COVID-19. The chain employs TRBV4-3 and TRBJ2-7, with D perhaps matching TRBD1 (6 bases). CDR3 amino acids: CASSQDGGFGYEQYF. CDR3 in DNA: TGCGCCAGCAGCCAAGATGGGGGCTTCGGCTACGAGCAGTACTTC.